The 15 T cell receptor beta chains below come from one sample, sequenced in a study of blood T cell repertoires in COVID-19. The assay was immunoSEQ multiplex PCR, and TCRdb's table has in-frame clones only and misses some. Of more than 400,000 clones listed, around 85% were seen once; the top ten hold approximately 2.9%. The sample was peripheral blood. The receptors here all came from a human donor in a cohort sampled during active COVID-19.

This sequence joins TRBV28 and TRBJ2-2, with D maybe TRBD1 (6 bases). The CDR3 extends over 13 amino acids. CDR1 is MDHEN and CDR2 is SYDVKM in the germline V gene. V lost 8 bases, J lost 6 bases, and 13 bases lay in between. The CDR3 protein is CASQNYRAGELFF. CDR3 nucleotides: TGTGCCAGCCAGAACTACAGGGCCGGGGAGCTGTTTTTT.

The chain is built from TRBV19 and TRBJ1-3; D is undetermined. Germline V CDR1 and CDR2: LNHDA, SQIVND (reference sequence). The CDR3 is 12 amino acids. The germline V and J ends were trimmed by 6 bases and 7 bases, with 10 bases remaining between them. CDR3 amino acids: CASRTPRNTIYF. The CDR3 coding sequence is TGTGCCAGTAGAACGCCTCGGAACACCATATATTTT. The full variable domain, in which reference TRBV19 and TRBJ1-3 provide the parts outside the CDR3, is DGGITQSPKYLFRKEGQNVTLSCEQNLNHDAMYWYRQDPGQGLRLIYYSQIVNDFQKGDIAEGYSVSREKKESFPLTVTSAQKNPTAFYLCASRTPRNTIYFGEGSWLTVV.

The rearrangement joins TRBV19 to TRBJ2-7, with D unresolved. Germline loops: CDR1 LNHDA, CDR2 SQIVND (reference sequence). The CDR3 has 16 residues. Deletions cut 3 bases from V and 4 bases from J, with 19 bases between. CDR3 protein: CASSMHFVNPLYEQYF. The CDR3 DNA reads as TGTGCCAGTAGTATGCACTTCGTAAATCCTCTATACGAGCAGTACTTC.

The chain links TRBV2 to TRBJ1-4; 8 bases are a match to TRBD1. The CDR3 has 14 residues. V lost 7 bases, J lost 8 bases, and 9 bases stayed unmatched. Germline loops: CDR1 SNHLY, CDR2 FYNNEI. CDR3 nucleotide sequence: TGTGCCAGCACCCGGACAGGGAGTTACGAAAAACTGTTTTTT. It encodes CASTRTGSYEKLFF. The full variable domain, completed using reference TRBV2 and TRBJ1-4, is EPEVTQTPSHQVTQMGQEVILRCVPISNHLYFYWYRQILGQKVEFLVSFYNNEISEKSEIFDDQFSVERPDGSNFTLKIRSTKLEDSAMYFCASTRTGSYEKLFFGSGTQLSVL.

J is TRBJ2-2 and V is TRBV28, with D possibly matching TRBD1 (6 bases). V dropped 10 bases and J dropped 6 bases, with 21 bases sitting between them. Per germline, CDR1 MDHEN and CDR2 SYDVKM. The CDR3 covers 15 residues. CDR3 coding DNA: TGTGCCACCAACAGGGTCAAGGGGGAAGCCGGGGAGCTGTTTTTT. It is translated as CATNRVKGEAGELFF. Using reference TRBV28 and TRBJ2-2 for the parts outside the CDR3, the full variable domain is DVKVTQSSRYLVKRTGEKVFLECVQDMDHENMFWYRQDPGLGLRLIYFSYDVKMKEKGDIPEGYSVSREKKERFSLILESASTNQTSMYLCATNRVKGEAGELFFGEGSRLTVL.

This rearrangement joins TRBV5-5 to TRBJ2-5, with a tentative D call TRBD1 (5 bases). The germline gives CDR1 SGHKS, CDR2 YYEKEE (reference sequence). Trimming stripped 4 bases from V and 2 bases from J, with 15 bases between. The CDR3 length is 15 residues. The CDR3 DNA reads as TGTGCCAGCAGCAACCACCACAGGTTTCAAGAGACCCAGTACTTC. This codes for CASSNHHRFQETQYF.

The chain employs TRBV20-1 and TRBJ2-1; TRBD2 agrees at 8 bases. This CDR3 is built from 17 residues. With 3 bases clipped from V and 0 bases from J, the junction kept 10 bases outside the gene matches. CDR1 and CDR2 (germline): DFQATT, SNEGSKA (reference sequence). CDR3 DNA: TGCAGTGCTAGTAGGGCGGGAGGTTTCAGCTCCTACAATGAGCAGTTCTTC. Its translation is CSASRAGGFSSYNEQFF.

This clone was recorded a few times. The CDR3 sequence: CASSSPRTSGKDTQYF. The CDR3 DNA is TGTGCCAGCAGCTCGCCACGGACTAGCGGGAAAGATACGCAGTATTTT. The chain couples TRBV7-6 to TRBJ2-3, with 12 bases identical to TRBD2. V trimming: 4 bases; J trimming: 5 bases; junction bases outside the gene matches: 7. This CDR3 is built from 16 residues. Germline V gene data show CDR1 as SGHVS and CDR2 as FNYEAQ.

This rearrangement joins TRBV10-3 to TRBJ2-3; 9 nucleotides line up with TRBD2. CDR1 and CDR2 (germline): ENHRY, SYGVKD. The CDR3 runs 16 residues. The trim removed 4 bases at V and 6 bases at J, leaving 11 bases unmatched. CDR3 sequence (DNA): TGTGCCATCAGTGTCCGGACTAGCGAAGAGGGGGATACGCAGTATTTT. The encoded protein is CAISVRTSEEGDTQYF.

CDR3 DNA: TGTGCCAGCAGTTACCGGGGGGAGGGGTACGAGCAGTACTTC. Encoded protein: CASSYRGEGYEQYF. The chain links TRBV6-5 to TRBJ2-7, with 7 nucleotides matching TRBD2. The trim removed 2 bases at V and 4 bases at J, leaving 5 bases unmatched. This CDR3 spans 14 amino acids. The germline CDR1 and CDR2 sequences are MNHEY and SVGAGI.

This clone was counted a few times. The chain joins TRBV28 to TRBJ1-1; weak D call: TRBD1 (5 bases). The CDR3 runs to 13 residues. Germline CDR1 is MDHEN and CDR2 is SYDVKM. The V end lost 6 bases, the J end lost 3 bases, and 11 bases lay between the germline ends. This CDR3 reads CASRLGLYTEAFF. Here the CDR3 DNA reads TGTGCCAGCAGGCTGGGACTTTACACTGAAGCTTTCTTT.

This clone was counted only a few times. This rearrangement joins TRBV25-1 to TRBJ1-1; D is possibly TRBD1 (5 bases). Germline V lookup: CDR1 MGHDK, CDR2 SYGVNS. The V gene lost 0 bases and the J gene lost 3 bases, with 11 bases spanning the gap. CDR3 length equals 15 residues. The CDR3 is CASSEYRDGDTEAFF. The CDR3, as DNA: TGTGCCAGCAGTGAATACAGGGATGGGGACACTGAAGCTTTCTTT.

The rearrangement links TRBV3-1 (or the pseudogene TRBV3-2) to TRBJ2-5; a possible D gene is TRBD1 (5 bases). Trimming took off 5 bases at V and 5 bases at J, with 15 bases between the two ends. The CDR3 has 14 residues. Germline V gene lookup returns CDR1 LGHDT and CDR2 YNNKEL (reference sequence). The CDR3 DNA reads as TGTGCCAGCAGCAAAGCTACAGGTCAGGAGACCCAGTACTTC. Protein sequence: CASSKATGQETQYF.

V is TRBV6-5 and J is TRBJ2-5; a possible D gene is TRBD2 (5 bases). The germline CDR1 and CDR2 sequences are MNHEY and SVGAGI. The CDR3 loop spans 14 amino acids. Trimming pared 0 bases from V and 4 bases from J, leaving 9 bases between. The CDR3, as DNA: TGTGCCAGCAGTTACTCAGGTAGCGCAGAGACCCAGTACTTC. Translating it yields CASSYSGSAETQYF.

This clone was counted a few times. V usage is TRBV6-1 and J usage is TRBJ1-5; D is ambiguous. CDR3 length equals 12 residues. Trimming left V 1 base short and J 9 bases short, with 7 bases between. CDR1 and CDR2 (germline): MNHNS, SASEGT. The CDR3 loop is CASSEGRGPQHF. The CDR3, as DNA: TGTGCCAGCAGTGAAGGACGGGGGCCCCAGCATTTT.